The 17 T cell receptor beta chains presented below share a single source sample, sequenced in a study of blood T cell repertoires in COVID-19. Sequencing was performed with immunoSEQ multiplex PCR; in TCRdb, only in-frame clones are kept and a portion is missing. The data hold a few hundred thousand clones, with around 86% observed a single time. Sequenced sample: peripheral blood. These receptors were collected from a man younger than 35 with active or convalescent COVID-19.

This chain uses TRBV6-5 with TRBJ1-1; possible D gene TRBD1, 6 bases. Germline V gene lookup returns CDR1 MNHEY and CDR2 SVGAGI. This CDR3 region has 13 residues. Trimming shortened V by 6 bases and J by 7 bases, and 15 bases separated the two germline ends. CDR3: CASRPDIRGEAFF. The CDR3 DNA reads TGTGCCAGCAGGCCCGACATCAGGGGTGAAGCTTTCTTT.

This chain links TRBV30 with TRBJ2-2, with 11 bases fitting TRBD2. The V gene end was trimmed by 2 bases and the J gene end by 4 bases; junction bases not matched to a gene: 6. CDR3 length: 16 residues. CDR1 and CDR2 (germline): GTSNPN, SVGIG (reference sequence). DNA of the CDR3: TGTGCCTGGAGTAATGTCCTAGCGGGAGGCACCGGGGAGCTGTTTTTT. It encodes CAWSNVLAGGTGELFF. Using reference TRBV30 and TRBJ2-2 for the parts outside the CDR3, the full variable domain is SQTIHQWPATLVQPVGSPLSLECTVEGTSNPNLYWYRQAAGRGLQLLFYSVGIGQISSEVPQNLSASRPQDRQFILSSKKLLLSDSGFYLCAWSNVLAGGTGELFFGEGSRLTVL.

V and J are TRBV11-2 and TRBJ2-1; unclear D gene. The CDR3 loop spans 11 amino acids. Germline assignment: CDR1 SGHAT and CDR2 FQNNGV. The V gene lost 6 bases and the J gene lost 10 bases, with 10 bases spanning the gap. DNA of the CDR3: TGTGCCAGCAGTTTAACTGAGGAGCAGTTCTTC. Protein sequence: CASSLTEEQFF.

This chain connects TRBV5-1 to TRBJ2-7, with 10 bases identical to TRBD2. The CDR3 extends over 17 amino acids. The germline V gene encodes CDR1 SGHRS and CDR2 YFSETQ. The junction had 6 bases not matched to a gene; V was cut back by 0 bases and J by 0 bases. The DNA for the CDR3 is TGCGCCAGCAGCTTGGGTAGCGGGGGGCTATTCTCCTACGAGCAGTACTTC. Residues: CASSLGSGGLFSYEQYF.

This chain's CDR3 is CASSPRQEDYEQYF. Here the CDR3 DNA reads TGTGCCAGCTCACCTCGACAGGAGGACTACGAGCAGTACTTC. The chain is built from TRBV18 and TRBJ2-7; TRBD1 might be the D (6 bases). The CDR3 has 14 residues. V lost 3 bases and J 3 bases, leaving 12 bases between the germline ends. CDR1 and CDR2 from the germline V gene are KGHSH and LQKENI.

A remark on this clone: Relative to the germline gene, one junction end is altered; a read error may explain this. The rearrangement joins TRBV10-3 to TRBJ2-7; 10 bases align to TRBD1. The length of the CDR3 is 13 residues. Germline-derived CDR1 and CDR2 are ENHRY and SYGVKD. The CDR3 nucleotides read TGTGCCATCTGTGAAGGACAGGGGGACGAGCAGTACTTC. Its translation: CAICEGQGDEQYF.

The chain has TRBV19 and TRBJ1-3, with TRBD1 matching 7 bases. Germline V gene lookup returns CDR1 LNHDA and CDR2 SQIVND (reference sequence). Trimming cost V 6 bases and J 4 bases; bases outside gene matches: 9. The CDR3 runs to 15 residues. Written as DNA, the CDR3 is TGTGCCAGTAGCACGACAGGGCCGTACGGAAACACCATATATTTT. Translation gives CASSTTGPYGNTIYF.

DNA of the CDR3: TGTGCCAGCAGCTTAGAAGGGGACAGGGGTGAAAAACTGTTTTTT. This codes for CASSLEGDRGEKLFF. The V and J genes are TRBV11-2 and TRBJ1-4; 10 bases map to TRBD1. The junction had 2 bases not matched to a gene; V was cut back by 0 bases and J by 7 bases. Germline values: CDR1 SGHAT, CDR2 FQNNGV. CDR3 length: 15 amino acids. Full variable domain (remainder filled in from reference TRBV11-2 and TRBJ1-4): EAGVAQSPRYKIIEKRQSVAFWCNPISGHATLYWYQQILGQGPKLLIQFQNNGVVDDSQLPKDRFSAERLKGVDSTLKIQPAKLEDSAVYLCASSLEGDRGEKLFFGSGTQLSVL.

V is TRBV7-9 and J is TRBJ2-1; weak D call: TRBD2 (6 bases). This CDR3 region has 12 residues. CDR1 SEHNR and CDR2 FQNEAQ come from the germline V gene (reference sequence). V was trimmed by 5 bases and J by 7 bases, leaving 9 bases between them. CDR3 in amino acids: CASSVGGNEQFF. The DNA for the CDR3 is TGTGCCAGCAGCGTCGGGGGAAATGAGCAGTTCTTC.

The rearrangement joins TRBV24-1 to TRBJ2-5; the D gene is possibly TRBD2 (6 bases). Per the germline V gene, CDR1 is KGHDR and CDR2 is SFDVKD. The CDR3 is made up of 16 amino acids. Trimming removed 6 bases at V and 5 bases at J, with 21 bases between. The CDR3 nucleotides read TGTGCCACCAGTTCAGAGGGAGGAACCCGTGGGGAGACCCAGTACTTC. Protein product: CATSSEGGTRGETQYF.

The chain's CDR3 is CASSPPFQPGAGDTQYF. The DNA for the CDR3 is TGTGCCAGCAGCCCCCCCTTTCAACCAGGGGCTGGGGATACGCAGTATTTT. The J gene is TRBJ2-3, the V gene TRBV7-9; TRBD1 is a possible D gene (6 bases). Trimming left V 5 bases short and J 6 bases short, with 24 bases between. The CDR3 consists of 17 residues. Germline V gene lookup returns CDR1 SEHNR and CDR2 FQNEAQ (reference sequence).

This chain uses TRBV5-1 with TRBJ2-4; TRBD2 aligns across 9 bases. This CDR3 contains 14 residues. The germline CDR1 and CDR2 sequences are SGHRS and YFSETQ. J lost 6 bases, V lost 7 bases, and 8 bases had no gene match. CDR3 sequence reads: CASGGGSGGNIQYF. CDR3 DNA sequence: TGCGCCAGCGGGGGAGGTAGCGGGGGAAACATTCAGTACTTC.

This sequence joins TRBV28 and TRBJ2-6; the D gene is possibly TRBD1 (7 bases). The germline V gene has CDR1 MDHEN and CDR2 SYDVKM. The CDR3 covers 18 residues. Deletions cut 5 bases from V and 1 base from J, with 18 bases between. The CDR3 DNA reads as TGTGCCAGCAGTCTGGAGGGCAGGGGGGTTTCTGGGGCCAACGTCCTGACTTTC. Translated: CASSLEGRGVSGANVLTF.

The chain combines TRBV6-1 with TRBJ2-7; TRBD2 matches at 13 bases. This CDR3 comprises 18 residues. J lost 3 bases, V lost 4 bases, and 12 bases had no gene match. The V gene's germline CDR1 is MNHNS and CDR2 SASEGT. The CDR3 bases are TGTGCCAGCAGTGCCACAAACGGACTAGCGGGGGAATACTACGAGCAGTACTTC. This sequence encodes CASSATNGLAGEYYEQYF.

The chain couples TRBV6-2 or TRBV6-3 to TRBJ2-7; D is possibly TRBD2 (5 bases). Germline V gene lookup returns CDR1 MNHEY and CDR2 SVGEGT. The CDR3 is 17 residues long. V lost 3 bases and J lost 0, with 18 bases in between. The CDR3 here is CASSYFVGEGSSYEQYF. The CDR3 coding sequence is TGTGCCAGCAGTTATTTCGTGGGAGAGGGAAGCTCCTACGAGCAGTACTTC.

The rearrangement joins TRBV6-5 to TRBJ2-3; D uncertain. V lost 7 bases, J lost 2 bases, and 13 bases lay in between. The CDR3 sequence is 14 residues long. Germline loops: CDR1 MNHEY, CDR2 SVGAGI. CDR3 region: CASNGPGNTDTQYF. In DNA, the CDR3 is TGTGCCAGCAATGGTCCGGGTAACACAGATACGCAGTATTTT.

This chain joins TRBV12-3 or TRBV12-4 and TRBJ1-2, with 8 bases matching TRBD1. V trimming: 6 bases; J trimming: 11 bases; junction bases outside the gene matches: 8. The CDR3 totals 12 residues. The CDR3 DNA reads TGTGCCAGCAGCCTCGGACAGGGCGCTTACACCTTC. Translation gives CASSLGQGAYTF.